The clone carrying this T cell receptor (beta chain) is medium-sized in the sample. With 0 bases removed from V and 3 bases from J, the gap between germline ends came to 11 bases. This CDR3 comprises 16 residues. Germline CDR1 LGHNA, CDR2 YSLEER. TCRdb reprocessed the RT-PCR reads via MiXCR and lists one record per CDR3 protein. Of roughly 3,800 distinct CDR3 sequences listed, 30% to 40% are singletons. The sequencing input was memory CD4+ T cells from salivary gland. The genes are TRBV4-3 and TRBJ2-2; D gene ambiguous. This receptor was identified in a female donor with primary Sjogren's syndrome. The CDR3 DNA sequence: TGCGCCAGCAGCCAAGAAATTAGCTTAGACACCGGGGAGCTGTTTTTT. Translation: CASSQEISLDTGELFF.